What follows describes a single T cell receptor beta chain. Its antigen is currently unknown. This sample stems from a study of blood T cells in healthy people across ages. Overall study: About one barcoded beta molecule per two T cells came from capture by template switching. Overall study findings and caveats: Per million T cells, the diversity of TCR beta decreased roughly linearly as age advanced.

Next came a second PCR, run for about 7 to 12 cycles, which used a sample-barcoded 5' primer along with a J-beta primer mix. TCRdb fed the 5' RACE reads into MiXCR, producing one record per CDR3 protein. The repertoire holds 1.5 million to 2 million distinct CDR3 sequences, with approximately 30% as singletons. CDR3 length: 14 amino acids. V lost 6 bases and J lost 3; bases outside the gene matches: 5. Germline CDR1 reads MNHEY; CDR2 reads SVGAGI. Sample: blood. This chain links TRBV6-5 with TRBJ1-2; 9 bases align to TRBD1. The sequence came from a young woman in good health. The CDR3 bases are TGTGCCAGCAGGTACGGACAGGGGTACTATGGCTACACCTTC. Its translation is CASRYGQGYYGYTF.